Reported below is one T cell receptor beta chain. This entry belongs to a study of T-cell memory formation after mild COVID-19. TCRdb re-analysed the 5' RACE reads in MiXCR, keeping a single row per CDR3 protein. Of roughly 300,000 distinct CDR3 sequences in the sample, 7.5% to 9.5% were seen once. The source is a man aged 18 to 30 who had mild COVID-19 (a few samples of this study predate the infection). Cell type and time point are not known. What was sequenced was PBMCs or a T cell subset sorted from them (not recorded which).

For the CDR3, the DNA is TGTGCCAGCAGCGTAGGGGTGACAACTAATGAAAAACTGTTTTTT. This codes for CASSVGVTTNEKLFF. This chain connects TRBV9 to TRBJ1-4; no firm D call. The CDR3 covers 15 residues. The V gene's germline CDR1 is SGDLS and CDR2 YYNGEE. V shed 0 bases and J shed 0 bases, with 6 bases lying between them.